Sequencing of this TCR beta chain was carried out in a study of human T cells and chemical hapten exposure. This clonotype was counted between two and nine times. As handled by the study authors: More than 95,000 TCRs per sample was the median, with a range of roughly 23,224 to 750,000. TCRdb re-called the RACE reads with MiXCR, one entry per CDR3 protein. The V and J calls follow TCRdb's processing rather than the paper's. The sample contains 40,000 or so distinct CDR3 sequences, roughly 10% of which appear only once. Time point in this sample: patch test 2, 6 weeks after DPC sensitization. Noted treatment: therapeutic diphenylcyclopropenone sensitization with weekly scalp DPC. Unseparated into fractions, whole blood served as the source from which total RNA was extracted. V gave up 1 base and J gave up 3 bases; unmatched junction bases: 8. This CDR3 region has 18 residues. CDR1 is LGHNA and CDR2 is YNFKEQ in the germline V gene.

The rearrangement joins TRBV4-2 to TRBJ2-1, with TRBD2 matching 11 bases. Sequencing used whole blood, obtained in connection with sensitization to the hapten diphenylcyclopropenone (DPC). This sequence was found in a woman under 40 with alopecia areata. Some clones in this sample may be carry-over from other donors' samples. CDR3 DNA sequence: TGTGCCAGCAGCCAAGCCTCTAGCGGGGGGACCGGCTACAATGAGCAGTTCTTC. This codes for CASSQASSGGTGYNEQFF.